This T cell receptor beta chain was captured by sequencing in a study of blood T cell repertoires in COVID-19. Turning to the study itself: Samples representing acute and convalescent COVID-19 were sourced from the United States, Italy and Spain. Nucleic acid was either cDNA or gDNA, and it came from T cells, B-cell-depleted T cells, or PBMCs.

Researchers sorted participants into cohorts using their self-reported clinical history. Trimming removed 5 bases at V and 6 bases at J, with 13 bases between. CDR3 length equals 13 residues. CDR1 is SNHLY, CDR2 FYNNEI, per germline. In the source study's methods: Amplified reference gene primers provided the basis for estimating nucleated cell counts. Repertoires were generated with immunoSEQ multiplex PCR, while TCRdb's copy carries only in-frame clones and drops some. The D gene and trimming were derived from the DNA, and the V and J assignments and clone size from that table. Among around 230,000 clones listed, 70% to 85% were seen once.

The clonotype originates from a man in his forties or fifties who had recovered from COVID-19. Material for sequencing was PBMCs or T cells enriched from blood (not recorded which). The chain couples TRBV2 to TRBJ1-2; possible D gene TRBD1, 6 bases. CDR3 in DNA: TGTGCCAGCAGTATGAGAGCAGGGGATGGCTACACCTTC. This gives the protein CASSMRAGDGYTF.